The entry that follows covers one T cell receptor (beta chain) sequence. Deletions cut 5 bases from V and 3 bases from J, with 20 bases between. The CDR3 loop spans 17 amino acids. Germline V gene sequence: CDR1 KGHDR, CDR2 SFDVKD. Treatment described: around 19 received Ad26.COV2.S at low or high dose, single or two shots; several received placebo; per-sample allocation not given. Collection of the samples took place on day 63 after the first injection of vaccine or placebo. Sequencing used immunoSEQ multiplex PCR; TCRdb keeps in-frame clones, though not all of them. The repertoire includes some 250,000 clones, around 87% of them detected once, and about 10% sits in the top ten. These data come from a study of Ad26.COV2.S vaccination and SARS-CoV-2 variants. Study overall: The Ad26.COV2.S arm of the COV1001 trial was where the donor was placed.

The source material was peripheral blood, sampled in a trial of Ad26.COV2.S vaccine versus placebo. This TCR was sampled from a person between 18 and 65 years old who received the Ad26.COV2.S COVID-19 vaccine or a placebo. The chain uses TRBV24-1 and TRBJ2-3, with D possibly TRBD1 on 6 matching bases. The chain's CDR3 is CATSAGAPFGGTDTQYF. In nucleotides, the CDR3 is TGTGCCACCAGTGCAGGGGCCCCCTTTGGAGGAACAGATACGCAGTATTTT.